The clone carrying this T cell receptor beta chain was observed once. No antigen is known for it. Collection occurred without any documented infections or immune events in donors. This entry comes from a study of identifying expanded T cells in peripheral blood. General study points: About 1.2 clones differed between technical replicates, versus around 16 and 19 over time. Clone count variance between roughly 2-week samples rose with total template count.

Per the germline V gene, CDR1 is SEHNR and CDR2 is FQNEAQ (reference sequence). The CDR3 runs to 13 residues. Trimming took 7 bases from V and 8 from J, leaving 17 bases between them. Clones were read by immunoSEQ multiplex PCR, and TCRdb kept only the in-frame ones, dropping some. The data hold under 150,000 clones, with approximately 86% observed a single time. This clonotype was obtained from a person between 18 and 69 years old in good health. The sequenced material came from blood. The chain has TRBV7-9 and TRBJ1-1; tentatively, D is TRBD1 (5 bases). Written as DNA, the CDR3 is TGTGCCAGCACCCTCTCAACCGGGACGGAAGCTTTCTTT. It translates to CASTLSTGTEAFF.